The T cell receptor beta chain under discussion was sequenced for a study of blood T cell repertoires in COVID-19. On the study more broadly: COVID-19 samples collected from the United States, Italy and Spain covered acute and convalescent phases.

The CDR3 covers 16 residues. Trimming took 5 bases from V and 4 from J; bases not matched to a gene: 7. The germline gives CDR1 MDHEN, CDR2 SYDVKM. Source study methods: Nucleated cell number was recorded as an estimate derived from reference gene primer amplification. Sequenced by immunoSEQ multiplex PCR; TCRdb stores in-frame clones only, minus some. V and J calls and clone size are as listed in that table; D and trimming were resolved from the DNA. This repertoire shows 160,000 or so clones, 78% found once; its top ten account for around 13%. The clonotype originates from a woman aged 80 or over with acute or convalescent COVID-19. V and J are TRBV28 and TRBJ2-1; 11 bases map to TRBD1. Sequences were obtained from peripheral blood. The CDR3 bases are TGTGCCAGCAGTCGGGACAGGGGGAACCTTTACAATGAGCAGTTCTTC. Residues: CASSRDRGNLYNEQFF.